This T cell receptor (beta chain) originates from a study of radiation and T cells in renal cell carcinoma (TCRdb year 2020). In terms of the full investigation: In total, some 50 samples underwent TCR beta sequencing: around 25 tumors plus 27 peripheral blood samples. The last blood draw occurred 4 weeks after radiation, at the same time as nephrectomy. Across all 55 or so samples, more than 4,000,000 unique CDR3 nucleotide sequences, encoding 2,658,974 unique CDR3 amino acid sequences, were identified. What the work shows at the level of the full study, not this receptor alone: The single-armed trial design could not address effects of radiation dose or scheduling on the TCR repertoire. In blood, the top tumor clonotypes increased between baseline and 2 weeks post-radiation and then shrank by 4 weeks, which suggests that tumor-resident clones expanded only transiently. Dynamics of the blood repertoire were not tracked past 4 weeks after treatment. Because no pretreatment tumor biopsies were available, whether clonotypes were present in the tumor at baseline could not be determined.

Concerning this clone itself: Its antigen is unknown. Base quality data are lacking; no much larger clone is found one base away.

The time point label of this sample denotes: blood 4 weeks post-SBRT, at nephrectomy. The sample's treatment or condition label is to be understood as: 15 Gy SBRT to primary tumor, nephrectomy 4 weeks later. Samples came from a clinical trial, in which primary renal cell carcinomas received 15 Gy stereotactic body radiation therapy followed by nephrectomy 4 weeks later. To track tumor-enriched clonotypes, serial peripheral blood was sampled from radiation-treated patients at baseline and at 2 weeks and 4 weeks after SBRT. Renal cell carcinoma with clear cell pathology was present in all patients. The QIAamp DNA Blood Mini Kit (Qiagen) was used to prepare genomic DNA for TCR sequencing. Samples were included in the analyses only if all quality control checks were passed. The immunoSEQ kit was used, according to the manufacturer's recommendations, to generate TCR beta libraries from genomic DNA. To prepare the libraries, a first multiplex PCR with proprietary primers was run, followed by a second PCR that added unique barcodes, and a bead cleanup was done after each round. Each sample batch included a kit-provided positive control reaction and a negative control reaction. The final libraries were assessed on an Agilent 4200 TapeStation D1000 ScreenTape, pooled by volume, and quantified by qPCR. Sequencing was performed on an Illumina NextSeq500 with a MidOutput 150-cycle cartridge, and 156 Read1 and 15 Index1 cycles were run with kit custom primers. The pooled library was loaded at 0.9 to 1 pM with a roughly 20% PhiX control spike-in. On the study's bioinformatics: Vendor-processed data were analyzed in R, with a clonotype defined as all T cells sharing the same CDR3 nucleotide sequence. In the clone abundance analyses, frequencies in each sample were normalized to that sample's 10,000 most abundant clones. Public T cell clones, which averaged fewer than five per sample, were excluded before analysis. A difference in abundance of at least 32-fold between compartments was used to define tumor-enriched and baseline blood-enriched clonotypes. A beta-binomial differential abundance model was applied to find clonotypes that expanded or contracted between blood time points. Similarity between tumor and blood repertoires was quantified using the Baroni-Urbani and Buser coefficient, and groups were compared with two-tailed Wilcoxon tests in R. What TCRdb holds here is the immuneACCESS table cut down to in-frame rearrangements. Part of the clones is not present; checked against another copy, under half of the missing clones reflect an unresolved V gene, and the others are unexplained. That table supplies the V and J calls and clone size; D and trimming were determined from the DNA. A total of roughly 82,000 clones appear in this sample, about 88% of them only once. The ten most abundant clones make up 5% to 7.5% of the sample.

The germline V gene encodes CDR1 SGHTA and CDR2 FQGTGA. The cysteine opens and the phenylalanine closes a CDR3 of 16 amino acids. Only the CDR3 DNA stays, 48 bases, in frame from base 1. Clipping removes 2 bases from V and 5 bases from J, with 8 as the unmatched junction base count. In this chain, TRBV7-3 is recombined with TRBJ2-3, with 9 central nucleotides matching TRBD2. The source of this sequence is a woman aged 70-85 years with renal cell carcinoma. The specimen comprised blood, sampled from a patient whose treatment included radiotherapy and nephrectomy. The nucleotide sequence reads TGTGCCAGCAGCTTATCAGCGGGGGGAGGTATAGATACGCAGTATTTT. Translated, this is CASSLSAGGGIDTQYF.